This T cell receptor beta chain derives from a study of T cells in Graves' hyperthyroidism and ophthalmopathy. Exclusions: uncontrolled infection, other autoimmune disease, pregnancy, lactation. PBMCs were sourced from more than 7.5 ml fresh peripheral blood. TCR beta CDR3 regions were amplified from RNA transcripts. Carried out on the TCR CDR3, a first-round RT-PCR used the HTBI primer set. Using its own MiXCR run on the multiplex PCR reads, TCRdb lists one record per CDR3 protein. The sample shows roughly 360,000 distinct CDR3 sequences, approximately 15% of them seen only once. This clonotype was counted only a few times. CDR1 LNHDA and CDR2 SQIVND come from the germline V gene (reference sequence). The CDR3 sequence is 16 residues long. Trimming removed 3 bases at V and 4 bases at J, with 17 bases between.

The chain recombines TRBV19 with TRBJ2-3; D possibly corresponds to TRBD2 (5 bases). The TCR originated in a man younger than 45 with Graves' hyperthyroidism that later progressed to Graves' ophthalmopathy. The source material was blood. DNA of the CDR3: TGTGCCAGTAGTATCCGGCCGGGCGGGTTTGCAGATACGCAGTATTTT. Translated, it gives CASSIRPGGFADTQYF.